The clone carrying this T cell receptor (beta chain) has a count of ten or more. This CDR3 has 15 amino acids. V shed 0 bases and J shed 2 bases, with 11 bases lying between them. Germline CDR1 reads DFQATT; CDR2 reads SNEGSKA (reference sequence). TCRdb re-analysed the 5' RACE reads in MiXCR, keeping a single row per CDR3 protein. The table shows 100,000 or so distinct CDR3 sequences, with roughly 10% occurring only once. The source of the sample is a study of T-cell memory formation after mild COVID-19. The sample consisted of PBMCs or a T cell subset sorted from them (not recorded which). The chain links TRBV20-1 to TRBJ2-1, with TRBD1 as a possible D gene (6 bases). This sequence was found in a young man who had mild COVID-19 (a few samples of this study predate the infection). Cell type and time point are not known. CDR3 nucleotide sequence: TGCAGTGCTAGAGATCAGGGACAAGCCTACAATGAGCAGTTCTTC. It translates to CSARDQGQAYNEQFF.